The 4 T cell receptor beta chains given below trace back to one sample, sequenced in a study of T cell responses to AZD1222 COVID-19 vaccine (dated by TCRdb to about 2021). Taken with the paper, the label for time point translates to: baseline before first vaccination. This specimen's treatment or condition label, interpreted: meningococcal conjugate vaccine given as trial control. Library construction relied on the immunoSEQ multiplex PCR assay. TCRdb carries this immuneACCESS record with in-frame sequences only. Its versions omit some clonotypes, under half of them owing to an unresolved V gene in the studies checked, with the rest unexplained. The sample table contains about 140,000 clones; only one count was recorded for 93% of them. Together, the top ten hold approximately 0.9% of the sample. Sequencing was performed on peripheral blood, taken on day 0 of MenACWY control vaccination. These TCRs come from an adult in good health.

The chain carries TRBV9 and TRBJ1-6; D gene uncertain. The CDR3 is 15 residues long. Germline loops: CDR1 SGDLS, CDR2 YYNGEE. V lost 3 bases and J lost 3, with 10 bases in between. The CDR3 reads CASSDREIYNSPLHF. CDR3 nucleotide sequence: TGTGCCAGCAGCGACCGGGAGATCTATAATTCACCCCTCCACTTT.

V usage is TRBV3-1 (or the pseudogene TRBV3-2) and J usage is TRBJ1-6; no clear D. The CDR3 length is 14 residues. Germline values: CDR1 LGHDT, CDR2 YNNKEL (reference sequence). V dropped 1 base and J dropped 9 bases, with 10 bases sitting between them. The CDR3: CASSQVEGGSPLHF. In DNA form, the CDR3 reads TGTGCCAGCAGCCAAGTTGAGGGTGGTTCACCCCTCCACTTT.

V and J are TRBV27 and TRBJ1-3; D uncertain. CDR3 length equals 13 residues. Germline CDR1 MNHEY, CDR2 SMNVEV (reference sequence). Between the trimmed V and J ends, which lost 8 bases and 2 bases, there was a span of 10 bases. CDR3 residues: CASRSGPGNTIYF. DNA of the CDR3: TGTGCCAGCCGCAGTGGCCCTGGAAACACCATATATTTT.

This chain links TRBV2 with TRBJ1-1, with TRBD1 matching 11 bases. There are 15 residues in the CDR3. Germline CDR1 SNHLY, CDR2 FYNNEI. Losses at the gene ends were 6 bases for V and 5 bases for J; bases not matched to a gene: 8. Here the CDR3 DNA reads TGTGCCAGCAGGGGGGGACAGGGGGTGCGGACTGAAGCTTTCTTT. It encodes CASRGGQGVRTEAFF.